This T cell receptor (beta chain) was found in a study of shared clonotypes between healthy human individuals (dated by TCRdb to 2018 to 2021). With respect to the entire study: Three men and a couple of women, aged 18 to 49 years, made up the cohort. For each donor, CD4 naive and CD4 memory were each run on three plates, CD8 naive on two plates, and CD8 memory on one plate. To estimate repertoire size and how much clonotypes are shared between individuals, the study performed deep sequencing of blood TCR repertoires from a handful of healthy adults. Libraries were prepared and TCR repertoires were sequenced by different laboratories using diverse techniques, in order to increase sequencing depth and limit assay-specific biases. Per donor, leukapheresis produced somewhere between about 0.85 and 10 billion PBMCs. Broad study findings and their caveats: Incomplete sequencing was indicated by rarefaction of sorted-subset datasets, despite the large sequencing depth. Sampling was restricted to blood, and TCR repertoires in tissues likely differ from the TCR repertoires found in blood. Compared with non-shared clonotypes, the clonotypes found in all four sorted-subset donors had higher generation probabilities. Sharing across several donors was observed for around 5% of naive CD4, over 3% of naive CD8, 2% to 2.5% of memory CD4, and around 0.44% of memory CD8 clonotypes. Because the study included a small number of donors, the genetic and exposure-history diversity represented was limited. Based on pairwise subsampling, the degree of clonotype sharing among donors was expected to be affected by sequencing depth. Naive subsets generally had larger estimated clonotype richness than memory subsets.

The CDR3 starts with the cysteine, ends with the phenylalanine, and has 19 residues. CDR3 DNA is the only sequence kept; it has 57 bases, read in frame from the first base. V lost 0 bases and J lost 8 bases, and the count of bases not matched to a germline gene is 12. Via the germline V gene, CDR1 is LGHNA and CDR2 YNFKEQ. Using the deep immunoSEQ assay, multiplex PCR amplified TCR CDR3 regions from genomic DNA. Extracted genomic DNA from each cell subset was distributed evenly across all wells of several immunoSEQ 96-well plates, and each plate was treated as a replicate. For sorted subsets, approximately 210 ng genomic DNA, equal to 30,000 to 35,000 T cell genomes, was loaded into each replicate PCR. Purified libraries were quantified with a Qubit 3.0 fluorometer, sized on a Bioanalyzer 2100, and re-quantified with the KAPA Library Quantification kit. Each immunoSEQ 96-well plate was sequenced on its own single-read 150-cycle Illumina NextSeq 550 flow cell. Under the source paper's analysis protocol: The immunoSEQ output contained only junctional sequences without quality scores, so filtering could not match that applied to full-length reads. To assign V/J genes and CDR3, sequences were annotated against IMGT germline references using PyIR, a Python wrapper for IgBLAST v1.9. Any read was removed if the V/J assignment was weak (E-value above 1e-6), the CDR3 was missing, or the read contained stop codons, out-of-frame junctions, or ambiguous translated residues. V3J clonotypes were defined as sequences sharing the same inferred V gene, J gene, and CDR3 amino acid sequence. To compute the percentage overlap between repertoires, the number of shared unique clonotypes was divided by the size of the smaller repertoire. Three approaches were used to assess repertoire richness: RTK rarefaction, the Chao1 estimator, and Recon v2.1 estimates of unobserved clonotypes. OLGA was used to compute generation probabilities for all TCRbeta clonotypes that the gDNA method yielded from a few donors. The immuneACCESS repertoire file appears here via TCRdb, limited to in-frame rearrangements. These files lack a portion of the clones; in checked studies, under half of the deficit traces to unresolved V genes, and the cause of the others is not known. Clone size and V and J calls were adopted from that table, with D and trimming inferred from the DNA. In all, the sample holds some 1 million clones, and about 80% of those were seen once. Of the sample, approximately 1.5% falls within the top ten clones.

Worth noting for this clone: Its antigen target is currently unknown. Base qualities are not recorded, but no much larger clone differs from it by a single base.

The donors were healthy, HIV-negative adults who had no recently reported acute infections or vaccinations. Every donor was a Caucasian adult residing in Nashville, Tennessee, USA. CD4+ T cells were enriched through magnetic negative selection, after which naive cells were positively selected on CD45RA and the remaining negative fraction served as the memory subset. After blood collection by leukapheresis, PBMCs were isolated using Ficoll-Histopaque density gradient centrifugation and then cryopreserved in the vapor phase of liquid nitrogen. Analytical flow cytometry was used to check the purity and quantity of every magnetically sorted T cell population. Each sorted fraction had its genomic DNA isolated and then quantified by UV absorbance on a Nanodrop 2000c.

The V gene is TRBV4-2 and the J gene is TRBJ1-6; TRBD1 matches 11 bases in the middle. The material sequenced was memory CD4+ T cells sorted from blood. The intended sense of this specimen's cell subset or site label: CD45RA-negative fraction. The TCR originated in a man aged 18-30 years in good health. The DNA sequence is given as TGTGCCAGCAGCCAAGACCCTTGGGTCGGACAGGGGGCTGATTCACCCCTCCACTTT. Translated, this is CASSQDPWVGQGADSPLHF.